The present T cell receptor beta chain was sequenced within a study of blood T cell repertoires in COVID-19. Only in-frame clones appear in the TCRdb table, and some are missing; sequencing was by immunoSEQ multiplex PCR. This sample has fewer than 55,000 clones, with about 70% found just once. The TCR originated in a woman aged 70-85 years with acute or convalescent COVID-19. Specimen: peripheral blood.

This chain's CDR3 is CASSLQQGAGAKNIQYF. The CDR3 DNA reads as TGTGCCAGCAGCTTACAACAGGGGGCTGGAGCCAAAAACATTCAGTACTTC. The V call is TRBV7-6, the J call TRBJ2-4; 9 bases match TRBD1. Losses at the gene ends were 2 bases for V and 0 bases for J; bases not matched to a gene: 5. The CDR3 sequence is 17 residues long. In germline, CDR1 is SGHVS, CDR2 FNYEAQ.